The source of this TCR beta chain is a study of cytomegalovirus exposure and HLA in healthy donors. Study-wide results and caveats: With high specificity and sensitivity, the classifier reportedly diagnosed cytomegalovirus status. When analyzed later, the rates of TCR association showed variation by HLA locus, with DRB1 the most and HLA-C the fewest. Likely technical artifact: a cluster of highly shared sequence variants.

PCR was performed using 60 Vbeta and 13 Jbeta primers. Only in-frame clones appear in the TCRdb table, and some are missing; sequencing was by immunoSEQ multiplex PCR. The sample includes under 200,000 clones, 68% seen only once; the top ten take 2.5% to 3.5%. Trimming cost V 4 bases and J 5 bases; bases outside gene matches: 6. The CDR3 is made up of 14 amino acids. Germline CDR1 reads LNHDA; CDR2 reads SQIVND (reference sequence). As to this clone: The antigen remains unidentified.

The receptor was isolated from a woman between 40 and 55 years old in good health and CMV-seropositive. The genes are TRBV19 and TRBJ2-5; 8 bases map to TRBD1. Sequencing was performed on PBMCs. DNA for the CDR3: TGTGCCAGTAGTACAGGGGGCATAGGGGAGACCCAGTACTTC. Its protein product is CASSTGGIGETQYF.